This T cell receptor (beta chain) was retrieved from a study of T cell repertoires in ileal Crohn's disease. Study-level information: Biopsies of inflamed ileum from the surgical specimen form M0 samples.

Regarding this clone: Its specificity is not known.

Looked up from germline, CDR1 is LNHNV and CDR2 is YYDKDF (reference sequence). J was trimmed by 5 bases and V by 0 bases; bases with no gene match: 4. The CDR3 extends over 15 amino acids. Profiling relied on immunoSEQ multiplex PCR, and the TCRdb table lists in-frame clones only, not all of them. The sample consists of around 6,000 clones, 80% of them appearing once. Findings and limits, study-wide: Compared with CD4 T cells, sorted CD8 cells carried more expanded clones.

Time point in this sample: inflamed ileum from the surgical specimen. The TCR was taken from an adult with Crohn's disease. The chain has TRBV15 and TRBJ1-5; 7 bases are shared with TRBD1. The sequencing sample was made of ileal tissue. CDR3 coding DNA: TGTGCCACCAGCAGAGATCAAGGGGGCGATCAGCCCCAGCATTTT. Translating gives CATSRDQGGDQPQHF.